These 10 T cell receptor beta chains were all obtained from the same sample, sequenced in a study of blood T cells in healthy people across ages. A second PCR of roughly 6 to 12 cycles used a sample-barcoded 5' primer and a J-beta primer mix. From the 5' RACE reads, TCRdb called clonotypes with MiXCR, one entry per CDR3 protein. The sample has a few hundred thousand distinct CDR3 sequences, roughly 27% seen once. The sample comprised blood. The receptors come from a woman in her seventies in good health.

The J gene is TRBJ2-1, the V gene TRBV29-1, with D possibly TRBD2 on 6 matching bases. The J call could be wrong; TRBJ2-5 is a better fit for the DNA end. The CDR3 covers 17 residues. In germline, CDR1 is SQVTM, CDR2 ANQGSEA. In DNA form, the CDR3 reads TGCAGCGTTGGGATTGGACAAGGTTATACCGGGGGAGAGACCCAGTACTTC. It codes for CSVGIGQGYTGGETQYF.

The V call is TRBV25-1, the J call TRBJ1-2; 7 bases agree with TRBD1. The CDR3 spans 15 residues. Germline lookup yields CDR1 MGHDK and CDR2 SYGVNS. The V gene end was trimmed by 10 bases and the J gene end by 2 bases; junction bases not matched to a gene: 13. This chain's CDR3 is CATQEGTARNYGYTF. The CDR3 coding sequence is TGTGCCACCCAGGAGGGGACAGCGAGAAACTATGGCTACACCTTC.

The chain is built from TRBV5-6 and TRBJ2-7; 8 positions agree with TRBD2. The CDR3 has 15 residues. Germline CDR1 is SGHDT and CDR2 is YYEEEE. V shed 3 bases and J 1 base; nucleotides not matched to a gene: 6. CDR3 amino acids: CASSSLAGVSYEQYF. Written as DNA, the CDR3 is TGTGCCAGCAGCTCCCTAGCGGGCGTTTCCTACGAGCAGTACTTC.

CDR3 amino acids: CSASKGRFTGELFF. CDR3 bases: TGCAGTGCTAGTAAGGGGCGATTCACCGGGGAGCTGTTTTTT. V is TRBV20-1 and J is TRBJ2-2, with D possibly TRBD1 on 5 matching bases. CDR3 length: 14 residues. CDR1 and CDR2 (germline): DFQATT, SNEGSKA (reference sequence). V lost 3 bases to trimming and J lost 4 bases, with 12 bases between them.

V usage is TRBV5-1 and J usage is TRBJ2-4; 9 bases align to TRBD1. CDR3 size: 16 residues. Trimming removed 3 bases from V and 2 bases from J; junction bases left unmatched: 6. Germline values: CDR1 SGHRS, CDR2 YFSETQ. CDR3: CASSSDRGGTKNIQYF. In nucleotides, the CDR3 is TGCGCCAGCAGCTCTGACAGGGGGGGGACCAAAAACATTCAGTACTTC.

This clonotype was seen more than once but under ten times. V usage is TRBV11-2 and J usage is TRBJ2-1; no firm D call. Trimming removed 2 bases from V and 8 bases from J, with 7 bases in between. The length of the CDR3 is 12 residues. From germline, CDR1 is SGHAT and CDR2 FQNNGV. The CDR3 region has the DNA TGTGCCAGCAGCTTAAACCCGTATGAGCAGTTCTTC. It encodes CASSLNPYEQFF.

This chain connects TRBV5-5 to TRBJ2-3, with 8 bases lining up with TRBD2. Germline assignment: CDR1 SGHKS and CDR2 YYEKEE (reference sequence). Losses at the gene ends were 5 bases for V and 2 bases for J; bases not matched to a gene: 4. This CDR3 has 14 residues. This CDR3 is CASRSGGNTDTQYF. The CDR3 coding sequence is TGTGCCAGCAGGAGCGGGGGAAACACAGATACGCAGTATTTT.

The sample holds a few counts of this clonotype. The V gene is TRBV20-1, the J gene TRBJ1-4; the match to TRBD1 covers 8 bases. The germline V gene encodes CDR1 DFQATT and CDR2 SNEGSKA (reference sequence). The V and J ends lost 5 bases and 5 bases, in that order; junction bases with no gene match: 10. The length of the CDR3 is 15 residues. CDR3 nucleotides: TGCAGTGCTGAGACGCGGACAGGGACAAATGAAAAACTGTTTTTT. As protein: CSAETRTGTNEKLFF.

V gene TRBV14 combines with J gene TRBJ2-1; 13 bases fit TRBD2. Germline lookup yields CDR1 SGHDN and CDR2 FVKESK. The CDR3 is 19 residues long. V shed 4 bases and J 8 bases; nucleotides not matched to a gene: 17. CDR3 nucleotides: TGTGCCAGCAGCCCCCGCGTTGGGACTAGCGGGATTAATCTACATGAGCAGTTCTTC. Residues: CASSPRVGTSGINLHEQFF.

V gene TRBV5-5 combines with J gene TRBJ2-5; D is unresolved. The CDR3 is 18 amino acids. Deletions cut 4 bases from V and 1 base from J, with 23 bases between. CDR1 is SGHKS and CDR2 is YYEKEE in the germline V gene (reference sequence). Here the CDR3 reads CASSRKWGSLEPQETQYF. In DNA, the CDR3 is TGTGCCAGCAGCAGGAAGTGGGGTTCACTCGAACCCCAAGAGACCCAGTACTTC.